The T cell receptor beta chain under discussion was sequenced for a study of blood T cells in healthy people across ages. CDR1 is SNHLY and CDR2 is FYNNEI in the germline V gene. Germline trimming cut 4 bases from V and 5 bases from J; bases unmatched to any gene: 2. This CDR3 spans 13 amino acids. Alongside a J-beta primer mix, a sample-barcoded 5' primer served in a second PCR lasting about 7 to 12 cycles. TCRdb ran MiXCR on the 5' RACE reads and lists one entry per CDR3 protein. This sample carries around 1,500,000 distinct CDR3 sequences, around 39% of them seen once, and the ten largest clones take roughly 8.2%.

This receptor was taken from a woman between 18 and 30 years old in good health. J is TRBJ2-1 and V is TRBV2; the match to TRBD1 covers 7 bases. Sequencing input: blood. CDR3 region: CASSVQGNNEQFF. The CDR3 DNA is TGTGCCAGCAGTGTACAGGGGAACAATGAGCAGTTCTTC.